This TCR beta chain was observed in a study of blood T cell repertoires in COVID-19. The protocol was immunoSEQ multiplex PCR, while the TCRdb copy is restricted to in-frame clones and leaves out a portion. The table includes roughly 200,000 clones, approximately 86% detected once. This TCR came from a woman in her fifties or sixties with acute COVID-19. Sequenced input: PBMCs or T cells enriched from blood (not recorded which).

CDR3 loop: CASSLNPGGSYEQYF. The CDR3 DNA reads as TGTGCCAGCAGCCTGAACCCTGGGGGGAGTTACGAGCAGTACTTC. The rearrangement joins TRBV6-5 to TRBJ2-7; D might be TRBD2 (6 bases). There are 15 residues in the CDR3. Germline CDR1 and CDR2: MNHEY and SVGAGI. Trimming shortened V by 6 bases and J by 4 bases, and 19 bases separated the two germline ends.